The 15 T cell receptor beta chains below all came from one sample that was sequenced in a study of graft-versus-host responses after intestinal transplantation. Only in-frame clones appear in the TCRdb table, and some are missing; sequencing was by immunoSEQ multiplex PCR. This sample yields 25,000 to 30,000 clones, of which over 85% are seen a single time; 0.7% to 1% belongs to the top ten. The sequencing here drew on PBMCs, taken nearly 31 days after intestinal transplant. These receptors originate from a human patient who received an intestinal transplant, so some T cells may come from the graft donor.

This sequence joins TRBV5-6 and TRBJ1-1; no reliable D call. The V gene lost 3 bases and the J gene lost 6 bases, with 9 bases spanning the gap. This CDR3 region has 12 residues. The germline CDR1 and CDR2 sequences are SGHDT and YYEEEE. The CDR3 coding sequence is TGTGCCAGCAGCTCCCAGGACGCTGAAGCTTTCTTT. It is translated as CASSSQDAEAFF.

J is TRBJ1-2 and V is TRBV4-1; 10 bases are shared with TRBD1. The V segment lost 4 bases and the J segment 0 bases; nucleotides outside the gene matches: 14. Germline loops: CDR1 MGHRA, CDR2 YSYEKL. The CDR3 totals 19 residues. CDR3: CASSRANRDRGPSNYGYTF. DNA of the CDR3: TGCGCCAGCAGCCGAGCAAACCGGGACAGGGGTCCCTCTAACTATGGCTACACCTTC.

The chain employs TRBV5-4 and TRBJ2-1; 10 positions match TRBD2. The CDR3 length is 16 residues. From germline, CDR1 is SGHNT and CDR2 YYREEE (reference sequence). The trim removed 1 base at V and 9 bases at J, leaving 10 bases unmatched. The CDR3 spells CASSLMASGSSVEQFF. In DNA, the CDR3 is TGTGCCAGCAGCTTGATGGCTAGCGGGAGTTCAGTTGAGCAGTTCTTC.

As DNA, the CDR3 is TGTGCCAGCAGTTTCATGGTAGGACTAGCGAAGAACACCGGGGAGCTGTTTTTT. It yields the protein CASSFMVGLAKNTGELFF. The chain couples TRBV27 to TRBJ2-2; 9 nucleotides match TRBD2. The CDR3 length is 18 residues. The V gene end was trimmed by 3 bases and the J gene end by 1 base; junction bases not matched to a gene: 9. Germline CDR1 is MNHEY and CDR2 is SMNVEV (reference sequence).

The V and J genes are TRBV7-9 and TRBJ1-6; D call uncertain. V was trimmed by 4 bases and J by 14 bases, leaving 12 bases between them. This CDR3 is 12 amino acids long. Germline CDR1 and CDR2: SEHNR and FQNEAQ (reference sequence). The CDR3 nucleotides are TGTGCCAGCAGCTCCCCTCAGTTGTCCCTCCACTTT. It specifies CASSSPQLSLHF.

V gene TRBV27 combines with J gene TRBJ2-3; 11 bases map to TRBD2. The length of the CDR3 is 14 residues. CDR1 and CDR2 (germline): MNHEY, SMNVEV (reference sequence). V lost 6 bases to trimming and J lost 5 bases; unmatched junction nucleotides: 4. The CDR3 loop reads CASSHGLAGDTQYF. For the CDR3, the DNA is TGTGCCAGCAGCCACGGACTAGCGGGAGATACGCAGTATTTT.

The J gene is TRBJ2-2, the V gene TRBV6-1; TRBD1 or TRBD2 may be the D gene (6 bases each). The CDR3 sequence is 17 residues long. The germline CDR1 and CDR2 sequences are MNHNS and SASEGT. The V end was cut by 4 bases, the J end by 0 bases, with 15 bases between. In nucleotides, the CDR3 is TGTGCCAGCAGTGTGCGGGACAATGTCGCGAACACCGGGGAGCTGTTTTTT. Protein product: CASSVRDNVANTGELFF.

The chain carries TRBV6-1 and TRBJ2-3; a possible D gene is TRBD2 (5 bases). V gave up 7 bases and J gave up 5 bases, with 13 bases separating them. The CDR3 is 13 amino acids. CDR1 MNHNS and CDR2 SASEGT come from the germline V gene. CDR3 bases: TGTGCCAGCACCGGACTCTTGCGAGATACGCAGTATTTT. The encoded protein is CASTGLLRDTQYF.

This sequence joins TRBV7-3 and TRBJ2-2; D unclear. The germline gives CDR1 SGHTA, CDR2 FQGTGA. The CDR3 spans 14 residues. Deletions cut 1 base from V and 4 bases from J, with 7 bases between. DNA for the CDR3: TGTGCCAGCAGCTTAATGGCTGGCACCGGGGAGCTGTTTTTT. It encodes CASSLMAGTGELFF.

The chain uses TRBV7-7 and TRBJ2-6, with D unclear. The CDR3 consists of 19 residues. Germline CDR1 SSHAT, CDR2 FNYEAQ (reference sequence). V shed 5 bases and J shed 5 bases, with 25 bases lying between them. The CDR3 protein is CASSAIDKLPQSRANVLTF. The CDR3 DNA follows: TGTGCCAGCAGCGCGATAGATAAGTTGCCACAAAGTCGGGCCAACGTCCTGACTTTC.

J is TRBJ2-6 and V is TRBV7-3, with 10 bases matching TRBD1. V lost 3 bases and J lost 0; bases outside the gene matches: 2. The CDR3 is 17 residues long. In germline, CDR1 is SGHTA, CDR2 FQGTGA. The CDR3 coding sequence is TGTGCCAGCAGCTTCGGGACAGGGGCCTCTGGGGCCAACGTCCTGACTTTC. Translating it yields CASSFGTGASGANVLTF.

The chain uses TRBV4-2 and TRBJ2-1; TRBD2 aligns across 11 bases. The CDR3 contains 16 residues. Germline V gives CDR1 LGHNA, CDR2 YNFKEQ. Trimming at V came to 5 bases and at J to 5 bases, leaving 8 bases not matched to a gene. CDR3 nucleotide sequence: TGTGCCAGCAGCAGACAAACTAGCGGGAGAAACAATGAGCAGTTCTTC. Its protein is CASSRQTSGRNNEQFF.

This rearrangement joins TRBV5-1 to TRBJ2-7, with 15 bases aligning to TRBD2. Germline loops: CDR1 SGHRS, CDR2 YFSETQ. The CDR3 contains 16 residues. With 4 bases clipped from V and 2 bases from J, the junction kept 4 bases outside the gene matches. The CDR3 coding sequence is TGCGCCAGCAGCCTCGGACTAGCGGGGGGGCCCTACGAGCAGTACTTC. This codes for CASSLGLAGGPYEQYF.

The chain employs TRBV4-3 and TRBJ2-1; TRBD1 agrees at 7 bases. The CDR3 runs 15 residues. Germline V gene lookup returns CDR1 LGHNA and CDR2 YSLEER. The V gene end was trimmed by 4 bases and the J gene end by 0 bases; junction bases not matched to a gene: 3. The CDR3 nucleotides are TGCGCCAGCAGCCCCTGGACAGGCTCCTACAATGAGCAGTTCTTC. Amino acid sequence: CASSPWTGSYNEQFF.

This rearrangement joins TRBV30 to TRBJ1-2; D might be TRBD1 (5 bases). The CDR3 totals 13 residues. Trimming cost V 4 bases and J 5 bases, with 14 bases left between them. The germline gives CDR1 GTSNPN, CDR2 SVGIG (reference sequence). The CDR3 protein is CAWTSVAGYGYTF. The CDR3 nucleotides read TGTGCCTGGACAAGCGTGGCAGGGTATGGCTACACCTTC.